What follows is one T cell receptor (beta chain) and its context. Antigen unknown. The data originate from a study of T cells in Graves' hyperthyroidism and ophthalmopathy. Study outcomes and limitations: The model predicted ophthalmopathy a median around six months before onset. In blood, most of the thyroid clonotypes expanded above 0.001 were also present.

Amplification targeted TCR beta CDR3 regions from RNA transcripts. HTBI primers were used for first-round RT-PCR of the TCR CDR3. TCRdb re-called the multiplex PCR reads with MiXCR, one entry per CDR3 protein. Here the sample spans 660,000 or so distinct CDR3 sequences, 40% to 55% being singletons. Exclusion followed for patients with uncontrolled infection, other autoimmune disease, pregnancy or lactation. The receptor comes from an adult man with Graves' disease, either hyperthyroidism or ophthalmopathy (not recorded which). Specimen: peripheral blood or thyroid tissue (not recorded which).

CDR3 sequence: CASSQEQGTYQPQHF. The DNA of the CDR3 is TGTGCCAGCAGTCAGGAACAGGGTACCTACCAGCCCCAGCATTTT. This chain connects TRBV2 to TRBJ1-5, with a tentative D call TRBD1 (6 bases). This CDR3 has 15 amino acids. V lost 5 bases to trimming and J lost 7 bases, with 18 bases between them. Germline loops: CDR1 SNHLY, CDR2 FYNNEI. The full variable domain, in which reference TRBV2 and TRBJ1-5 provide the parts outside the CDR3, is EPEVTQTPSHQVTQMGQEVILRCVPISNHLYFYWYRQILGQKVEFLVSFYNNEISEKSEIFDDQFSVERPDGSNFTLKIRSTKLEDSAMYFCASSQEQGTYQPQHFGDGTRLSIL.